The rows below give T cell receptor beta chains drawn from one sample of a study of OX40 agonist ivuxolimab in advanced cancers. Sequencing used immunoSEQ multiplex PCR; TCRdb keeps in-frame clones, though not all of them. The table includes about 61,000 clones, around 92% detected once. The source was CD4+ or CD8+ T cells sorted from blood, collected in a trial of the OX40 agonist ivuxolimab. Receptors originate from an adult with an advanced solid tumor such as melanoma, head and neck, liver or kidney cancer. CDR3s include the opening cysteine and the closing phenylalanine or tryptophan. D genes are given only for firm matches. Clone size is not always given. Where it is, it says once, few, many or a class for expanded clones.

TRBV11-3	-	TRBJ2-5	-	TGTGCCAGCAGCTCCCTAGGGGTGGAGACCCAGTACTTC	CASSSLGVETQYF
TRBV9	-	TRBJ2-1	once	TGTGCCAGCAGCCCTCCGGTACCCCCAGGGCCTGAGCAGTTCTTC	CASSPPVPPGPEQFF
TRBV7-6	TRBD2	TRBJ2-1	-	TGTGCCAGCAGCGTCCCAATCGGGGGAGGGAGTTACAATGAGCAGTTCTTC	CASSVPIGGGSYNEQFF
TRBV4-2	-	TRBJ2-3	-	TGTGCCAGCAGCTTGCGGCCCTCCACAGATACGCAGTATTTT	CASSLRPSTDTQYF
TRBV4-1	-	TRBJ1-2	-	TGCGCCAGCAGCCAAGTCCCCAGGGTTGACTATGGCTACACCTTC	CASSQVPRVDYGYTF
TRBV4-2	-	TRBJ1-6	-	TGTGCCAGCAGCCAAGGGGCTGTTTTGACGGTTAATTCACCCCTCCACTTT	CASSQGAVLTVNSPLHF
TRBV6-6	-	TRBJ1-5	-	TGTGCCAGCAGTTACTCGAAGGTTTCGGCCAATCAGCCCCAGCATTTT	CASSYSKVSANQPQHF
TRBV30	-	TRBJ2-1	-	TGTGCCTGGGGACGACTCAATGAGCAGTTCTTC	CAWGRLNEQFF
TRBV4-2	TRBD2	TRBJ2-7	-	TGTGCCAGCAGCCAAGACGGGGGGAGCTCCTACGAGCAGTACTTC	CASSQDGGSSYEQYF
TRBV7-8	TRBD1	TRBJ1-2	-	TGTGCCAGCAGTCAAGGGGGCGAGGGGAACTATGGCTACACCTTC	CASSQGGEGNYGYTF
TRBV5-4	-	TRBJ2-3	-	TGTGCCAGCAGCGCGAACACAGATACGCAGTATTTT	CASSANTDTQYF
TRBV6-5	-	TRBJ2-1	-	TGTGCCAGCAGTTACTTATACGACAATGAGCAGTTCTTC	CASSYLYDNEQFF
TRBV4-2	-	TRBJ2-7	few	TGTGCCAGCAGCCAGGGGCCCTACGAGCAGTACTTC	CASSQGPYEQYF
TRBV30	-	TRBJ2-3	-	TGTGCCTGGAGTGTACTCGGGGATACGCAGTATTTT	CAWSVLGDTQYF
TRBV4-3	TRBD2	TRBJ2-3	-	TGCGCCAGCAGCCTGACCGGACTAGCGGGGGGCCACTCAAGCACAGATACGCAGTATTTT	CASSLTGLAGGHSSTDTQYF
TRBV28	TRBD1	TRBJ1-6	-	TGTGCCAGCAGTTCCGAGGGACAGGGGAATTCACCCCTCCACTTT	CASSSEGQGNSPLHF
TRBV6-6	-	TRBJ2-5	once	TGTGCCAGCAGTGGAAATTTCTTTGAGACCCAGTACTTC	CASSGNFFETQYF
TRBV25-1	-	TRBJ2-5	-	TGTGCCAGCAGTTCAGGGTATTGGGAGACCCAGTACTTC	CASSSGYWETQYF
TRBV5-5	-	TRBJ2-1	-	TGTGCCAGCAGCTTGGATTCGGGGCAGGAGCAGTTCTTC	CASSLDSGQEQFF
TRBV19	-	TRBJ2-1	once	TGTGCCAGTAGTATACGCGGAGGGCTTTACAATGAGCAGTTCTTC	CASSIRGGLYNEQFF
TRBV7-8	-	TRBJ2-2	-	TGTGCCAGCAGCCCGCTGGACCAAACCGGGGAGCTGTTTTTT	CASSPLDQTGELFF
TRBV2	-	TRBJ1-5	-	TGTGCCAGCAGTGAAGGGGTGAGGGGACGACAAACAAATCAGCCCCAGCATTTT	CASSEGVRGRQTNQPQHF
TRBV19	TRBD1	TRBJ2-4	-	TGTGCCAGTAGTATGAGGACAGGGGAAAACATTCAGTACTTC	CASSMRTGENIQYF
TRBV16	-	TRBJ2-5	-	TGTGCCAGCAGCCAATCGAGGGGAGAGACCCAGTACTTC	CASSQSRGETQYF